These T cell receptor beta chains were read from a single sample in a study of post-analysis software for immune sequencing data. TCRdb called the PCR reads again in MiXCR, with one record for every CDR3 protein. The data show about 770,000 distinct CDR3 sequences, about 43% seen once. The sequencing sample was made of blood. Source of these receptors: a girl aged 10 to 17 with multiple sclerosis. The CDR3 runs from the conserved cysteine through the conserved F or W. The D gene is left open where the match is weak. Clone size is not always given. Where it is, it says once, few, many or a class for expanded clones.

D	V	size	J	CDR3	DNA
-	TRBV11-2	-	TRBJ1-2	CASSQGLVGLTNYGYTF	TGTGCCAGCAGCCAGGGGTTGGTGGGCCTCACTAACTATGGCTACACCTTC
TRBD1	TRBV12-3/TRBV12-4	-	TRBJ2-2	CASSLEVQGTGELFF	TGTGCCAGCAGTTTAGAAGTACAGGGGACCGGGGAGCTGTTTTTT
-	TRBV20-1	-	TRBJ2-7	CSATTGYSYEQYF	TGCAGTGCTACCACAGGGTATTCCTACGAGCAGTACTTC
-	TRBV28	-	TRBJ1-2	CTSSLLGSANYGYTF	TGTACCAGCAGTTTATTGGGATCCGCTAACTATGGCTACACCTTC
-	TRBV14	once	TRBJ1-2	CASSQDKGTGSSYTF	TGTGCCAGCAGCCAAGACAAGGGAACGGGGAGTAGCTACACCTTC
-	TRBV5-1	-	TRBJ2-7	CASSLASGTFSYEQYF	TGCGCCAGCAGCTTGGCCTCCGGGACATTCTCCTACGAGCAGTACTTC
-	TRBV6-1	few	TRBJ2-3	CASSEDPPGASTDTQYF	TGTGCCAGCAGTGAAGACCCTCCGGGGGCTAGCACAGATACGCAGTATTTT
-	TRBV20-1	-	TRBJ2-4	CSASSPGIKNIQYF	TGCAGTGCTAGTTCCCCGGGTATCAAAAACATTCAGTACTTC
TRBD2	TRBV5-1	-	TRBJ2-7	CASSLTTLAGVSPPRPYEQYF	TGCGCCAGCAGCTTGACCACATTAGCGGGAGTGTCCCCCCCACGCCCCTACGAGCAGTACTTC
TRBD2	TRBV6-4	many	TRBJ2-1	CASSDGTSSNEQFF	TGTGCCAGCAGTGACGGGACTAGCAGCAATGAGCAGTTCTTC
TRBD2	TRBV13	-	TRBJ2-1	CASSPRRTSGTYEQFF	TGTGCCAGCAGCCCACGGAGGACTAGCGGGACGTATGAGCAGTTCTTC
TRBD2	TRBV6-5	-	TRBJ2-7	CASSYELSGRIYEQYF	TGTGCCAGCAGTTACGAGCTTAGCGGGAGAATCTACGAGCAGTACTTC
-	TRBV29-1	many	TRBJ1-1	CSSLVNTEAFF	TGCAGCTCACTCGTAAACACTGAAGCTTTCTTT
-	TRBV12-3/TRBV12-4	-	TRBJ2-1	CASSYRTTVSSYNEQFF	TGTGCCAGCAGTTACAGGACAACGGTCTCCTCCTACAATGAGCAGTTCTTC
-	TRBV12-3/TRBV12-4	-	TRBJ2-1	CASSAYFRGLTDNEQFF	TGTGCCAGCAGTGCCTATTTCCGTGGGCTGACCGACAATGAGCAGTTCTTC
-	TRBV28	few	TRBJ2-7	CASSLTGKSSYEQYF	TGTGCCAGCAGCCTTACAGGGAAAAGCTCCTACGAGCAGTACTTC
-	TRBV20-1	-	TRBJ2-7	CSARAFRDSGIGEQYF	TGCAGTGCTAGGGCATTCCGGGACTCTGGGATTGGTGAGCAGTACTTC
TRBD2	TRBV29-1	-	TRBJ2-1	CSVLTSEQRLSYNEQFF	TGCAGCGTGCTGACTAGCGAACAACGACTCTCCTACAATGAGCAGTTCTTC
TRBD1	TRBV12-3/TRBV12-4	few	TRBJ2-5	CASSLDRGLDETQYF	TGTGCCAGCAGTTTGGACAGGGGGCTCGACGAGACCCAGTACTTC
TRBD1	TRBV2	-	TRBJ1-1	CASSAGATGGRTEAFF	TGTGCCAGCAGTGCGGGGGCGACAGGGGGGCGAACTGAAGCTTTCTTT
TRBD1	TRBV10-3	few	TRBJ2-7	CAISGRPGQATRAPEQYF	TGTGCCATCAGTGGGAGACCGGGACAGGCCACCCGGGCCCCCGAGCAGTACTTC
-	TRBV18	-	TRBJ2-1	CASSPEIRESGEQFF	TGTGCCAGCTCACCAGAGATCAGGGAGTCGGGTGAGCAGTTCTTC
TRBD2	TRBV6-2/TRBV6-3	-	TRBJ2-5	CASSDPRVAGPHNEQYF	TGTGCCAGCAGCGATCCAAGAGTAGCGGGGCCGCACAATGAGCAGTACTTC
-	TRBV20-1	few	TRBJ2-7	CSARGRDVGTYEQYF	TGCAGTGCTAGAGGCCGGGACGTGGGCACCTACGAGCAGTACTTC
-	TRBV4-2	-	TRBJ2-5	CASSQYQSLGETQYF	TGTGCCAGCAGCCAATACCAGTCATTGGGCGAGACCCAGTACTTC
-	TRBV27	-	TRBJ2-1	CASIFPYNVYNEQFF	TGTGCCAGCATTTTCCCATACAATGTCTACAATGAGCAGTTCTTC
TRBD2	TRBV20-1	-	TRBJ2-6	CSARGGGFGANVLTF	TGCAGTGCTAGAGGGGGGGGGTTTGGGGCCAACGTCCTGACTTTC